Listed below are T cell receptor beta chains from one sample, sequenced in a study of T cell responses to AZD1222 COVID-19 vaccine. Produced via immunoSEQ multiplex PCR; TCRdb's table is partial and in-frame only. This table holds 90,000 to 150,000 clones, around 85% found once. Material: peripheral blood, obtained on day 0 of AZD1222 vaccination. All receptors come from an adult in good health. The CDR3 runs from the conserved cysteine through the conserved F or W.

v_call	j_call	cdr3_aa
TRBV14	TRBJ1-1	CASSPTGFANTEAFF
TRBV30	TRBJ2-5	CAWNQQGAKETQYF
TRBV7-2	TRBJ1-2	CASSLGQGNGYTF
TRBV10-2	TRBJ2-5	CASSEKTQYF
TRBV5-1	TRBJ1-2	CASSLDTYGYTF
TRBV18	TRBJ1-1	CASSPETEAFF
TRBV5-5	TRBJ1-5	CASSLAIAGSQPQHF
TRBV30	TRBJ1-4	CAWSPLDRYNEKLFF
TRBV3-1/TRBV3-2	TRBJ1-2	CASSLQGVDGYTF
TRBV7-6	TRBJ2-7	CASSLVSPSGTLTYEQYF
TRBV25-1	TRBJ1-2	CASSKQGQTLKGLYGYTF
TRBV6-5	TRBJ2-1	CASGLYNEQFF
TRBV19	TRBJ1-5	CASSRQINQPQHF
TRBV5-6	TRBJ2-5	CASSPHPQETQYF
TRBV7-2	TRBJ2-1	CASSARQKAYNEQFF
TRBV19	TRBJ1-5	CASSGGGSNQPQHF
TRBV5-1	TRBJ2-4	CASSSGGLAKNIQYF
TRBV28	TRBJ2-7	CASSPTGQGVHEQYF
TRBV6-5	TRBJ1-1	CASSYSGNLGTEAFF
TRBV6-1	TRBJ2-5	CASCESGLETQYF
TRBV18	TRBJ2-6	CASSTMSSGANVLTF
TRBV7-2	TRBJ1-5	CASSQRPNQPQHF